This is a list of T cell receptor beta chains from one sample in a study of T cell repertoires in cytomegalovirus infection. One entry per CDR3 protein, called by TCRdb with MiXCR from the reads. This sample has about a million distinct CDR3 sequences, with roughly 31% found just once. These receptors' antigens are unknown. The sample consisted of cultured CD8+ T cells from PBMCs, taken from culture after CMV antigen stimulation. The receptors originated from a human donor in good health (CMV status not recorded). Some clones in this sample may be carry-over from other donors' samples. Each CDR3 is given with its conserved first and last residue. D genes are given only for firm matches. Clone size, where shown, is once, few, many, or a class for clones that have expanded.

d_gene: .
j_gene: TRBJ2-1
abundance: few
v_gene: TRBV3-1
CDR3nt: TGTGCCAGCAGCCAGACATGGAGCTCCTACAATGAGCAGTTCTTC
CDR3aa: CASSQTWSSYNEQFF

d_gene: .
j_gene: TRBJ1-2
abundance: .
v_gene: TRBV7-9
CDR3nt: TGTGCCAGCAGCTTAGACAGCAGGAAGGGATATGGCTACACCTTC
CDR3aa: CASSLDSRKGYGYTF

d_gene: TRBD1
j_gene: TRBJ2-6
abundance: .
v_gene: TRBV6-2/TRBV6-3
CDR3nt: TGTGCCAGCAGTTACTCGACCGCCGGGACAGGGTCTGGGGCCAACGTCCTGACTTTC
CDR3aa: CASSYSTAGTGSGANVLTF

d_gene: .
j_gene: TRBJ1-1
abundance: few
v_gene: TRBV6-6
CDR3nt: TGTGCCAGCAGCACTGACACGGGCACTGAAGCTTTCTTT
CDR3aa: CASSTDTGTEAFF

d_gene: TRBD1
j_gene: TRBJ2-2
abundance: .
v_gene: TRBV7-2
CDR3nt: TGTGCCAGCAGCACGGGACAGGGAGATCGGGGACACGGGGAGCTGTTTTTT
CDR3aa: CASSTGQGDRGHGELFF

d_gene: .
j_gene: TRBJ1-2
abundance: few
v_gene: TRBV5-1
CDR3nt: TGCGCCAGCAGCTTGGAAACAGCTCGGGCGGATGGCTACACCTTC
CDR3aa: CASSLETARADGYTF

d_gene: .
j_gene: TRBJ1-5
abundance: many
v_gene: TRBV12-3/TRBV12-4
CDR3nt: TGTGCCAGCAGTCCGGAAGGGTATAATCAGCCCCAGCATTTT
CDR3aa: CASSPEGYNQPQHF

d_gene: .
j_gene: TRBJ2-5
abundance: few
v_gene: TRBV6-5
CDR3nt: TGTGCCAGCAGCTACTCGTCCTTCTTGGAGACCCAGTACTTC
CDR3aa: CASSYSSFLETQYF

d_gene: .
j_gene: TRBJ2-7
abundance: once
v_gene: TRBV19
CDR3nt: TGTGCCAGTTTGCAGGGTTTAGGCTACGAGCAGTACTTC
CDR3aa: CASLQGLGYEQYF

d_gene: .
j_gene: TRBJ1-6
abundance: .
v_gene: TRBV7-9
CDR3nt: TGTGCCACCGTAGAGGGGGGCCGGGATTCACCCCTCCACTTT
CDR3aa: CATVEGGRDSPLHF

d_gene: .
j_gene: TRBJ2-7
abundance: .
v_gene: TRBV11-2
CDR3nt: TGTGCCAGCAGCGGGACCTCGGGGGCCTACGAGCAGTACTTC
CDR3aa: CASSGTSGAYEQYF

d_gene: TRBD1
j_gene: TRBJ1-1
abundance: .
v_gene: TRBV5-1
CDR3nt: TGCGCCAGCAGCCCGACAGGGGGGTTTTATGAAGCTTTCTTT
CDR3aa: CASSPTGGFYEAFF

d_gene: TRBD1
j_gene: TRBJ2-2
abundance: few
v_gene: TRBV27
CDR3nt: TGTGCCAGCAGTTTAAGGACAGGGGGCTTAGCCGGGGAGCTGTTTTTT
CDR3aa: CASSLRTGGLAGELFF

d_gene: .
j_gene: TRBJ2-3
abundance: few
v_gene: TRBV6-2/TRBV6-3
CDR3nt: TGTGCCAGCAGTTATTCGGGTTCAAACACAGATACGCAGTATTTT
CDR3aa: CASSYSGSNTDTQYF

d_gene: TRBD1
j_gene: TRBJ1-2
abundance: few
v_gene: TRBV27
CDR3nt: TGTGCCAGCAGTCGCGGGACAGCCTATGGCTACACCTTC
CDR3aa: CASSRGTAYGYTF

d_gene: TRBD1
j_gene: TRBJ2-2
abundance: .
v_gene: TRBV19
CDR3nt: TGTGCCAGTGAACAAGGACAGGGGGCCTTCGGGGAGCTGTTTTTT
CDR3aa: CASEQGQGAFGELFF

d_gene: TRBD1
j_gene: TRBJ2-7
abundance: .
v_gene: TRBV12-3/TRBV12-4
CDR3nt: TGTGCCAGCAGTTCGACAGGGGTCCCAGACGAGCAGTACTTC
CDR3aa: CASSSTGVPDEQYF

d_gene: .
j_gene: TRBJ1-2
abundance: many
v_gene: TRBV7-9
CDR3nt: TGTGCCAGCAGCCCAGACTATGGCTACACCTTC
CDR3aa: CASSPDYGYTF

d_gene: TRBD1
j_gene: TRBJ1-1
abundance: .
v_gene: TRBV19
CDR3nt: TGTGCCAGTAGTCCCCGGGACAGGGGCCGCAAGAACACTGAAGCTTTCTTT
CDR3aa: CASSPRDRGRKNTEAFF

d_gene: .
j_gene: TRBJ2-4
abundance: .
v_gene: TRBV29-1
CDR3nt: TGCAGCGGGAAACCGGGATCAGGGGAAAACATTCAGTACTTC
CDR3aa: CSGKPGSGENIQYF

d_gene: .
j_gene: TRBJ2-3
abundance: .
v_gene: TRBV9
CDR3nt: TGTGCCAGCAACGTAAATATAGCGAGGGCAGATACGCAGTATTTT
CDR3aa: CASNVNIARADTQYF

d_gene: TRBD2
j_gene: TRBJ2-3
abundance: few
v_gene: TRBV7-9
CDR3nt: TGTGCCGGGGCGGGGGGCACAGATACGCAGTATTTT
CDR3aa: CAGAGGTDTQYF

d_gene: TRBD1
j_gene: TRBJ2-2
abundance: .
v_gene: TRBV6-5
CDR3nt: TGTGCCAGCATCGGATCCGGGACAGGCGTCGCCGGGGAGCTGTTTTTT
CDR3aa: CASIGSGTGVAGELFF

d_gene: TRBD1
j_gene: TRBJ1-4
abundance: .
v_gene: TRBV7-8
CDR3nt: TGTGCCAGCAGCTTGGAAGCCGGGACAGGGGTAGAAAAACTGTTTTTT
CDR3aa: CASSLEAGTGVEKLFF

d_gene: .
j_gene: TRBJ1-1
abundance: few
v_gene: TRBV5-6
CDR3nt: TGTGCCAGCGCCGGAGGGGAAAACACTGAAGCTTTCTTT
CDR3aa: CASAGGENTEAFF

d_gene: .
j_gene: TRBJ1-1
abundance: .
v_gene: TRBV6-2/TRBV6-3
CDR3nt: TGTGCCAGCAGTATTACATACCAGAACACTGAAGCTTTCTTT
CDR3aa: CASSITYQNTEAFF

d_gene: TRBD2
j_gene: TRBJ2-3
abundance: many
v_gene: TRBV7-2
CDR3nt: TGTGCCAGCAGCTTAGCGTTAGCGGGGGCCACAGATACGCAGTATTTT
CDR3aa: CASSLALAGATDTQYF

d_gene: .
j_gene: TRBJ1-5
abundance: many
v_gene: TRBV28
CDR3nt: TGTGCCAGCAGTTTTAGAGGACAGTATAGCAATCAGCCCCAGCATTTT
CDR3aa: CASSFRGQYSNQPQHF

d_gene: TRBD2
j_gene: TRBJ2-1
abundance: few
v_gene: TRBV14
CDR3nt: TGTGCCAGCACCGTCAGAGCGGGGGGGCCTCGTTTTATTGAGCAGTTCTTC
CDR3aa: CASTVRAGGPRFIEQFF

d_gene: TRBD2
j_gene: TRBJ2-1
abundance: .
v_gene: TRBV27
CDR3nt: TGTGCCAGCAGTTGGGGCGGGGGGGCCTATGAGCAGTTCTTC
CDR3aa: CASSWGGGAYEQFF

d_gene: TRBD2
j_gene: TRBJ2-3
abundance: few
v_gene: TRBV6-5
CDR3nt: TGTGCCAGCAGTTATGGGACTAGCCCCAATGGGCAGTATTTT
CDR3aa: CASSYGTSPNGQYF

d_gene: .
j_gene: TRBJ2-2
abundance: .
v_gene: TRBV11-3
CDR3nt: TGTGCCAGCAGCTTAGGGGTCGACTTTTTCCCCGGGGAGCTGTTTTTT
CDR3aa: CASSLGVDFFPGELFF

d_gene: .
j_gene: TRBJ2-5
abundance: few
v_gene: TRBV7-9
CDR3nt: TGTGCCAGCAGCTTCTTTATTAGACGCGGGACCCAGTACTTC
CDR3aa: CASSFFIRRGTQYF

d_gene: .
j_gene: TRBJ2-1
abundance: few
v_gene: TRBV20-1
CDR3nt: TGCAGTGCCGGTACCCAGGGCAATGAGCAGTTCTTC
CDR3aa: CSAGTQGNEQFF

d_gene: TRBD1
j_gene: TRBJ2-7
abundance: .
v_gene: TRBV24-1
CDR3nt: TGTGCCACCAGTGAGGTCAACCCGGGACAGAGACTACGGCAGCAGTACTTC
CDR3aa: CATSEVNPGQRLRQQYF

d_gene: .
j_gene: TRBJ2-5
abundance: .
v_gene: TRBV28
CDR3nt: TGTGCCACCCTCGATCCAAGGTCCAGGGAGACCCAGTACTTC
CDR3aa: CATLDPRSRETQYF

d_gene: .
j_gene: TRBJ2-4
abundance: .
v_gene: TRBV6-6
CDR3nt: TGTGCCAGCAGTTACGAGGCGGGGATTGCCAAAAACATTCAGTACTTC
CDR3aa: CASSYEAGIAKNIQYF

d_gene: .
j_gene: TRBJ2-5
abundance: once
v_gene: TRBV9
CDR3nt: TGTGCCAGCAGCGTAGGAGGGAATAGAGAGACCCAGTACTTC
CDR3aa: CASSVGGNRETQYF

d_gene: .
j_gene: TRBJ2-1
abundance: many
v_gene: TRBV19
CDR3nt: TGTGCCAGTAGTATAGCCCATCCTCCCAACCCGGGGAATGAGCAGTTCTTC
CDR3aa: CASSIAHPPNPGNEQFF

d_gene: TRBD2
j_gene: TRBJ2-3
abundance: .
v_gene: TRBV10-3
CDR3nt: TGTGCCATCAGTGACCTACCACTGGGACTAGCGGGGGATGGGGATACGCAGTATTTT
CDR3aa: CAISDLPLGLAGDGDTQYF

d_gene: TRBD2
j_gene: TRBJ2-5
abundance: few
v_gene: TRBV28
CDR3nt: TGTGCCAGCAGTTTTCCCTCTCGCCCCACTAGCGGACCGCTCCAAGAGACCCAGTACTTC
CDR3aa: CASSFPSRPTSGPLQETQYF

d_gene: .
j_gene: TRBJ2-1
abundance: .
v_gene: TRBV24-1
CDR3nt: TGTGCCACCAGTGATATAGGGGCGAGGTACAATGAGCAGTTCTTC
CDR3aa: CATSDIGARYNEQFF

d_gene: TRBD1
j_gene: TRBJ2-7
abundance: many
v_gene: TRBV12-3/TRBV12-4
CDR3nt: TGTGCCAGCAGCCTCGGACAGGACGAGCAGTACTTC
CDR3aa: CASSLGQDEQYF

d_gene: TRBD2
j_gene: TRBJ2-2
abundance: .
v_gene: TRBV7-6
CDR3nt: TGTGCCAACAGCCCACGGACTAGCGGGGGCACCGGGGAGCTGTTTTTT
CDR3aa: CANSPRTSGGTGELFF

d_gene: TRBD1
j_gene: TRBJ1-6
abundance: few
v_gene: TRBV7-3
CDR3nt: TGTGCCAGCAGCTTAACGGGACAGCCGAATTCACCCCTCCACTTT
CDR3aa: CASSLTGQPNSPLHF

d_gene: TRBD1
j_gene: TRBJ2-7
abundance: .
v_gene: TRBV29-1
CDR3nt: TGCAGCGTTGGTTATAGGGACAGGGGCACCTACGAGCAGTACTTC
CDR3aa: CSVGYRDRGTYEQYF

d_gene: .
j_gene: TRBJ1-2
abundance: .
v_gene: TRBV11-2
CDR3nt: TGTGCCAGCAGCCCGGTCGGCAGGGGCAATGGCTACACCTTC
CDR3aa: CASSPVGRGNGYTF

d_gene: .
j_gene: TRBJ2-2
abundance: few
v_gene: TRBV7-9
CDR3nt: TGTGCCAGCAGCCCGGACGTGCCCGGGGAGCTGTTTTTT
CDR3aa: CASSPDVPGELFF

d_gene: .
j_gene: TRBJ2-1
abundance: few
v_gene: TRBV7-9
CDR3nt: TGTGCCAGCAGCCCCCCGGGACTTAGCAATGAGCAGTTCTTC
CDR3aa: CASSPPGLSNEQFF

d_gene: TRBD1
j_gene: TRBJ1-2
abundance: .
v_gene: TRBV5-1
CDR3nt: TGCGCCAGCAGCTTGGAAGGCAGGGGGCTCGATGGCTACACCTTC
CDR3aa: CASSLEGRGLDGYTF

d_gene: .
j_gene: TRBJ2-1
abundance: few
v_gene: TRBV7-6
CDR3nt: TGTGCCAGCAGCTATTTCGGCGATGAGCAGTTCTTC
CDR3aa: CASSYFGDEQFF

d_gene: .
j_gene: TRBJ2-2
abundance: .
v_gene: TRBV7-6
CDR3nt: TGTGCCAGCAGCTCCTCCATAACAGGGAACACCGGGGAGCTGTTTTTT
CDR3aa: CASSSSITGNTGELFF

d_gene: .
j_gene: TRBJ1-1
abundance: many
v_gene: TRBV7-2
CDR3nt: TGTGCCAGCAGCTCCCCGGGGAGTTCGAACACTGAAGCTTTCTTT
CDR3aa: CASSSPGSSNTEAFF

d_gene: .
j_gene: TRBJ2-7
abundance: .
v_gene: TRBV5-1
CDR3nt: TGCGCCAGCAGCTTGACGTCAGGGGGGCCCTACGAGCAGTACTTC
CDR3aa: CASSLTSGGPYEQYF

d_gene: TRBD1
j_gene: TRBJ2-1
abundance: .
v_gene: TRBV14
CDR3nt: TGTGCCAGCAGCCAAGAAAGGGGGCGCGAGCAGTTCTTC
CDR3aa: CASSQERGREQFF

d_gene: TRBD2
j_gene: TRBJ2-4
abundance: .
v_gene: TRBV6-6
CDR3nt: TGTGCCAGCAGTTCTAGCGGCCCACAAAACATTCAGTACTTC
CDR3aa: CASSSSGPQNIQYF

d_gene: .
j_gene: TRBJ2-1
abundance: many
v_gene: TRBV7-9
CDR3nt: TGTGCCAGCAGCTTAGATCGAGGTAAACAATACAATGAGCAGTTCTTC
CDR3aa: CASSLDRGKQYNEQFF

d_gene: .
j_gene: TRBJ1-1
abundance: .
v_gene: TRBV12-5
CDR3nt: TGTGCTAGTGGTTTGCCCGGTAGTGAAGCTTTCTTT
CDR3aa: CASGLPGSEAFF

d_gene: .
j_gene: TRBJ2-3
abundance: .
v_gene: TRBV27
CDR3nt: TGTGCCAGCAGCCTTGCCACAGGGTCGGATACGCAGTATTTT
CDR3aa: CASSLATGSDTQYF

d_gene: TRBD1
j_gene: TRBJ1-4
abundance: .
v_gene: TRBV9
CDR3nt: TGTGCCAGCAGCCCGTTCGACGGGACAGTTAATGAAAAACTGTTTTTT
CDR3aa: CASSPFDGTVNEKLFF